The clone carrying this T cell receptor beta chain has at least ten counts. As yet, its antigen is unknown. The CDR3 sequence is 13 residues long. Germline values: CDR1 SGHVS, CDR2 FNYEAQ. Trimming stripped 6 bases from V and 6 bases from J, with 15 bases between. Study-wide findings and caveats: Tumor Tregs overlapped most with tumor, then blood, naive CD4+ cells. Larger-cohort validation covered only one TCR beta V-J rearrangement.

MiXCR, applied by TCRdb to the 5' RACE reads, yields one record per CDR3 protein. The data contain 60,000 to 65,000 distinct CDR3 sequences, under 25% of them seen just once; the ten biggest clones take up about 3%. The chain combines TRBV7-6 with TRBJ2-7; tentative D call: TRBD1 (6 bases). The sample consisted of memory CD4+ T cells sorted from a lymph node. Subset defined: memory CD4+ T cells, CD4+CD45RO+CD25-. The source of this sequence is a female donor with breast cancer. CDR3 bases: TGTGCCAGCAGTCAAATACAGACAGGCGAGCAGTACTTC. Amino acid sequence: CASSQIQTGEQYF.